Below, 18 T cell receptor beta chains from the same sample are listed, as sequenced in a study of human thymus T cells. Method: immunoSEQ multiplex PCR; TCRdb's copy keeps in-frame clones and lacks some. Of 57,000 or so clones in the sample, roughly 94% were seen once. Input material: blood. These receptor sequences come from a boy younger than two with a congenital heart defect but otherwise immunologically healthy.

V gene TRBV7-2 combines with J gene TRBJ1-4; D is unresolved. This CDR3 spans 15 amino acids. CDR1 SGHTA and CDR2 FQGNSA come from the germline V gene. V dropped 0 bases and J dropped 8 bases, with 13 bases sitting between them. Written as DNA, the CDR3 is TGTGCCAGCAGCTTAGCGGCGGCCAGTGGGGAAAAACTGTTTTTT. It is translated as CASSLAAASGEKLFF.

This chain links TRBV14 with TRBJ2-1; D unclear. V was shortened by 0 bases and J by 5 bases, with 8 bases between the two germline ends. The CDR3 totals 14 residues. The germline CDR1 and CDR2 sequences are SGHDN and FVKESK. CDR3 in DNA: TGTGCCAGCAGCCAAGATCTTCAGGACAATGAGCAGTTCTTC. It encodes CASSQDLQDNEQFF.

J is TRBJ2-3 and V is TRBV7-9; D unclear. The length of the CDR3 is 13 residues. From germline, CDR1 is SEHNR and CDR2 FQNEAQ (reference sequence). Trimming took 2 bases from V and 5 from J, leaving 8 bases between them. This CDR3 is CASSLPRQDTQYF. DNA for the CDR3: TGTGCCAGCAGCTTACCAAGGCAAGATACGCAGTATTTT.

The rearrangement joins TRBV7-2 to TRBJ2-7; D is undetermined. The CDR3 runs to 15 residues. Trimming took off 1 base at V and 2 bases at J, with 12 bases between the two ends. Germline-derived CDR1 and CDR2 are SGHTA and FQGNSA. CDR3 coding DNA: TGTGCCAGCAGCTTAGTTAACGGGCTCGCCTACGAGCAGTACTTC. Encoded protein: CASSLVNGLAYEQYF.

This chain joins TRBV28 and TRBJ2-1; 7 positions agree with TRBD2. The CDR3 extends over 16 amino acids. The germline CDR1 and CDR2 sequences are MDHEN and SYDVKM. The V segment lost 8 bases and the J segment 3 bases; nucleotides outside the gene matches: 13. The CDR3 is CASENGLADLYNEQFF. The CDR3 coding sequence is TGTGCCAGCGAAAATGGTCTAGCGGACCTCTACAATGAGCAGTTCTTC. Filled out from reference TRBV28 and TRBJ2-1, the complete variable domain reads DVKVTQSSRYLVKRTGEKVFLECVQDMDHENMFWYRQDPGLGLRLIYFSYDVKMKEKGDIPEGYSVSREKKERFSLILESASTNQTSMYLCASENGLADLYNEQFFGPGTRLTVL.

V and J are TRBV19 and TRBJ2-1; TRBD2 agrees at 9 bases. The germline gives CDR1 LNHDA, CDR2 SQIVND (reference sequence). Losses at the gene ends were 7 bases for V and 0 bases for J; bases not matched to a gene: 13. The CDR3 is 18 residues long. The CDR3 spells CASTPTSGLVNSYNEQFF. The CDR3 DNA sequence: TGTGCCAGTACCCCGACTAGCGGACTAGTCAACTCCTACAATGAGCAGTTCTTC.

This clone was counted a single time. V is TRBV5-1 and J is TRBJ2-7; 10 bases are shared with TRBD1. J lost 5 bases, V lost 0 bases, and 5 bases had no gene match. Per the germline V gene, CDR1 is SGHRS and CDR2 is YFSETQ. This CDR3 is 15 amino acids long. The CDR3 loop reads CASSLVSTGGDEQYF. As DNA, the CDR3 is TGCGCCAGCAGCTTGGTCTCGACAGGGGGCGACGAGCAGTACTTC.

V is TRBV5-4 and J is TRBJ2-3; 8 positions agree with TRBD2. V was pared by 2 bases and J by 5 bases, with 1 base of the junction left unmatched. The CDR3 spans 13 residues. CDR1 and CDR2 (germline): SGHNT, YYREEE (reference sequence). The CDR3 nucleotides read TGTGCCAGCAGCTTCCTAGCGGGAGATACGCAGTATTTT. Residues: CASSFLAGDTQYF.

The rearrangement links TRBV7-9 to TRBJ1-1; D might be TRBD1 (5 bases). Germline V lookup: CDR1 SEHNR, CDR2 FQNEAQ (reference sequence). V was trimmed by 5 bases and J by 4 bases, leaving 11 bases between them. There are 13 residues in the CDR3. The CDR3 nucleotides read TGTGCCAGCAGCATTCTGGGGGGCACTGAAGCTTTCTTT. Translation: CASSILGGTEAFF.

The chain couples TRBV7-2 to TRBJ2-7; 8 bases fit TRBD1. This CDR3 spans 15 amino acids. J gave up 2 bases and V 4 bases, and 7 bases lay outside the gene matches. CDR1 SGHTA and CDR2 FQGNSA come from the germline V gene. The CDR3 DNA reads TGTGCCAGCAGCTCTACAGGGGGTGGGGCCTACGAGCAGTACTTC. This sequence encodes CASSSTGGGAYEQYF.

The chain employs TRBV14 and TRBJ2-7; tentatively, D is TRBD1 (5 bases). The CDR3 has 15 residues. Germline V CDR1 and CDR2: SGHDN, FVKESK. With 0 bases removed from V and 4 bases from J, the gap between germline ends came to 13 bases. This CDR3 is CASSQDLVRTYEQYF. The CDR3 nucleotides are TGTGCCAGCAGCCAAGATTTGGTGAGGACATACGAGCAGTACTTC.

The chain recombines TRBV7-2 with TRBJ2-5; perhaps TRBD2 as D (6 bases). V shed 0 bases and J shed 4 bases, with 9 bases lying between them. Germline V CDR1 and CDR2: SGHTA, FQGNSA. This CDR3 is 14 amino acids long. The CDR3 DNA reads as TGTGCCAGCAGCTTAGCAGGGAGGAGAGAGACCCAGTACTTC. Residues: CASSLAGRRETQYF.

The V and J genes are TRBV14 and TRBJ2-7, with a possible D match to TRBD2 (5 bases). V lost 1 base, J lost 3 bases, and 7 bases lay in between. This CDR3 contains 13 residues. The germline CDR1 and CDR2 sequences are SGHDN and FVKESK. The CDR3 sequence is CASSQVLGYEQYF. The CDR3 DNA reads TGTGCCAGCAGCCAAGTACTAGGCTACGAGCAGTACTTC.

This chain links TRBV9 with TRBJ2-1, with 10 bases matching TRBD2. The CDR3 runs 15 residues. Germline CDR1 SGDLS, CDR2 YYNGEE. V shed 3 bases and J 5 bases; nucleotides not matched to a gene: 5. CDR3 nucleotides: TGTGCCAGCAGCGGGACTAGCGGATTTGACAATGAGCAGTTCTTC. This gives the protein CASSGTSGFDNEQFF.

J is TRBJ2-5 and V is TRBV20-1; D is unclear. Germline CDR1 DFQATT, CDR2 SNEGSKA (reference sequence). The V gene lost 3 bases and the J gene lost 4 bases, with 6 bases spanning the gap. The CDR3 length is 11 residues. This CDR3 is CSARALETQYF. CDR3 nucleotide sequence: TGCAGTGCTAGGGCCCTAGAGACCCAGTACTTC.

This clone was counted a few times. The chain employs TRBV18 and TRBJ1-6, with D unclear. This CDR3 is 16 amino acids long. V was pared by 2 bases and J by 6 bases, with 14 bases between. Per the germline V gene, CDR1 is KGHSH and CDR2 is LQKENI. CDR3 DNA sequence: TGTGCCAGCTCACCAGATCCCATTAGCGCTAATTCACCCCTCCACTTT. It encodes CASSPDPISANSPLHF.

The chain links TRBV5-1 to TRBJ2-7; D tentatively reads TRBD1 or TRBD2 (7 bases each). Trimming took 5 bases from V and 5 from J, leaving 17 bases between them. CDR3 length: 14 amino acids. Germline V lookup: CDR1 SGHRS, CDR2 YFSETQ. The CDR3: CASRAWEGADEQYF. Written as DNA, the CDR3 is TGCGCCAGCAGAGCTTGGGAGGGGGCCGACGAGCAGTACTTC.

CDR3 nucleotides: TGTGCCAGCAGCCAAGGCGGGACAGGGGGCATGAATGGCTACACCTTC. Translation: CASSQGGTGGMNGYTF. The chain combines TRBV4-2 with TRBJ1-2, with 12 bases matching TRBD1. CDR3 length equals 16 residues. Looked up from germline, CDR1 is LGHNA and CDR2 is YNFKEQ. V shed 1 base, J shed 6 bases, and the junction held 6 bases outside the gene matches.